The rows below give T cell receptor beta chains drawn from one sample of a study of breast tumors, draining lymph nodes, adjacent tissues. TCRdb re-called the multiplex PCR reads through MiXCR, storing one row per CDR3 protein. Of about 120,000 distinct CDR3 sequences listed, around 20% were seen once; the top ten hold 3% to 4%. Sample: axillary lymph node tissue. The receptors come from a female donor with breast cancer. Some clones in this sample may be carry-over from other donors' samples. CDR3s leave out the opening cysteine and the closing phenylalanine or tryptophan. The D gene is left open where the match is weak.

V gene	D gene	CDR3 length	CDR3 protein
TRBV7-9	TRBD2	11	ASSLAREDTQY
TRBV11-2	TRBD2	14	ASSSPRLADYNEQF
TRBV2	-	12	ASSEGRYNSPLH
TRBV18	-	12	ASSPGTAADTQY
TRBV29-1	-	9	SVWDGNTIY
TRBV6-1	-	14	ASSEALRTYSHEQY
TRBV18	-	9	ASSPGGEQY
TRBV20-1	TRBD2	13	SARISGGITDTQY
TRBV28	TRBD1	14	ASSFAGRDRGYEQY
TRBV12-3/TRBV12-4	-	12	ASSYGPRISEQF
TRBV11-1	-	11	ASSSMGGFEAF
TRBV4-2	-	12	ASSRRQSNQPQH
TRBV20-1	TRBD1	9	SVQTGEKLF
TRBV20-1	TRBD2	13	SAADGARGQETQY
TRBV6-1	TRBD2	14	ASRSLAGAAAYEQY
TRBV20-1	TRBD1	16	SARIPGGSKSGANVLT
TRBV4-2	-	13	ASSQGRGGTYGYT
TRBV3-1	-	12	ASSPQGGTGEPF
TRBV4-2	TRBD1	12	ASSLSTGAETQY
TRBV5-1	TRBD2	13	ASHSGSSSCNEQF
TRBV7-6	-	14	ASSLAPRLYTGELF
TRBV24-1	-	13	ATSGVGPLQETQY
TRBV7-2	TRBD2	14	ASSEASGGYTGELF
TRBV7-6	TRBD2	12	ASSQIAGADTQY
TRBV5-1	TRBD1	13	ASSLTDRGVNEQY
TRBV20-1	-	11	SARVAGQPRNT
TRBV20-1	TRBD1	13	SAREGQGANYGYT
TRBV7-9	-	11	ASSFILANEQF
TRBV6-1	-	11	ASRTTGPETQY
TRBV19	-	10	ASSLTNSPLH
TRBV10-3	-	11	AIREGQGYEQY
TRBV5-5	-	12	ASSLPSSTDTQY
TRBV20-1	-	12	SASSRVEGNIQY
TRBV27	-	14	ASSLLTGGAKNIQY
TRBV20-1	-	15	SAMVKDTSSYNSPLH
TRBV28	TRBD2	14	ASREVAGPAGNIQY
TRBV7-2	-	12	ASSVSRNFHERF
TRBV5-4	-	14	ASSDRDTNRLYGYT
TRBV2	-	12	ASGKTGTYNEQF
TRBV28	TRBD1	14	ASSLSGQGAAYEQY
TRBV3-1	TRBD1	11	ASRDRGMNEQF
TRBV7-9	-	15	ASSSFPRLVSTDTQY
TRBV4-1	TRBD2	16	ASSQVRPGGTITDTQY
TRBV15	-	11	ATTNYPGTEAF
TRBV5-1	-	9	ASSGGYEQY
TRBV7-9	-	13	ASSLHGRVVGEQY
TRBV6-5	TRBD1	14	ASSPTGTGDYNEQF
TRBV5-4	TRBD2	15	ASSRGGGQMTQETQY
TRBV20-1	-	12	SARYMTSTDTQY
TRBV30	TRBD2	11	ACTSGNSYEQY
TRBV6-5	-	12	ASTGSGPPYEQY
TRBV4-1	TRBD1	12	ASSQLRTGNEQF
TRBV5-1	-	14	ASSLRDPRGGDTQY
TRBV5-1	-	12	ASGVSTGANVLT
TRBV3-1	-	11	ASSSGGFEGYT